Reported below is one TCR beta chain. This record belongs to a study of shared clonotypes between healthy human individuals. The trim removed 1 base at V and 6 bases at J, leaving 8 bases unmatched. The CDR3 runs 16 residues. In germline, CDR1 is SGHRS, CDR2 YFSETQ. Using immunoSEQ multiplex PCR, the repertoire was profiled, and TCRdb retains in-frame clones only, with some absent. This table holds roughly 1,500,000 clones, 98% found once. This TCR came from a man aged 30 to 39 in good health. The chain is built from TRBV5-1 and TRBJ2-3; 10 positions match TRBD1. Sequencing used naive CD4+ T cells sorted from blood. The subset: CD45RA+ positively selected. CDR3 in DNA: TGCGCCAGCAGCTTGCGAGGGACAGGGGTGAGCGATACGCAGTATTTT. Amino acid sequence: CASSLRGTGVSDTQYF.